This T cell receptor beta chain was recorded in a study of T cell repertoires in cytomegalovirus infection (dated by TCRdb to between 2018 and 2021). For the study in its entirety: Donor HLA type was relevant to the analysis, as public TCR beta signatures indicated carriage of CMV infection together with the matching HLA type.

What the work shows at the level of the full study, not this receptor alone: The ex vivo response was dominated by HLA-C-restricted CMV-specific TCR beta clonotypes, which also provided the single most frequent clonotype in two of eight donors. Cumulative frequency of public TCR beta family members discriminated carriers of CMV infection plus the relevant HLA type in this cohort and an independent roughly 330-donor cohort.

The CDR3 runs 15 residues from the cysteine to the phenylalanine. The entry retains the CDR3 DNA only, 45 bases that are in frame from base 1. From a lookup of the germline V gene, CDR1 and CDR2 are MNHEY and SVGAGI. Cut back by 4 bases and 0 bases, the V and J ends lie 10 bases apart. Turning to this clonotype: What antigen it recognizes has not been identified. Base-call qualities are not available, and no considerably larger clone is one nucleotide away.

Instrument on record: Illumina HiSeq 1500. Starting from the raw public reads, TCRdb applied fastp trimming at Q25, assembled clones with MiXCR and retained in-frame beta chains. A single entry per CDR3 protein holds the most common genes and DNA from its merged rows. For this sample the table gives roughly 230,000 distinct CDR3 sequences, of which 15% to 20% were detected only once. The ten largest clonotypes hold 40% to 55% of the sample. The sequence links TRBV6-5 to TRBJ2-1; perhaps TRBD2 is the D gene, with 6 bases matching. The TCR originated in a human donor in good health (CMV status not recorded). Some clones in this sample may be carry-over from other donors' samples. Sequenced material: CD8+ T cells from PBMCs. CDR3 sequence: CASSLLAVSYNEQFF. In nucleotides, the sequence is TGTGCCAGCAGTTTACTAGCTGTCTCCTACAATGAGCAGTTCTTC.